The source of this T cell receptor (beta chain) is a study of shared clonotypes between healthy human individuals. Germline-derived CDR1 and CDR2 are ENHRY and SYGVKD. V was trimmed by 4 bases and J by 0 bases, leaving 12 bases between them. This CDR3 is 15 amino acids long. The repertoire was sequenced with immunoSEQ multiplex PCR; TCRdb's copy has only in-frame clones and lacks some. The sample has roughly 500,000 clones, 90% to 96% seen once; the top ten hold about 0.064%. Study-level results: Clonotypes that were shared across a handful of donors made up roughly 5% of naive CD4 clonotypes.

Comments on this clone: Its antigen remains unknown.

Healthy HIV-negative adults with no recent acute infections or vaccinations were recruited as donors. Adult Caucasians living in Nashville, Tennessee made up all of the donors. The sequence was collected from a woman between 25 and 40 years old in good health. Sequenced sample: naive CD4+ T cells sorted from blood. Subset: CD45RA+ positively selected. The J gene is TRBJ1-1, the V gene TRBV10-3; TRBD1 is a possible D gene (6 bases). The CDR3 protein is CAISGGQNLNTEAFF. CDR3 DNA: TGTGCCATCAGTGGGGGACAAAATCTGAACACTGAAGCTTTCTTT.